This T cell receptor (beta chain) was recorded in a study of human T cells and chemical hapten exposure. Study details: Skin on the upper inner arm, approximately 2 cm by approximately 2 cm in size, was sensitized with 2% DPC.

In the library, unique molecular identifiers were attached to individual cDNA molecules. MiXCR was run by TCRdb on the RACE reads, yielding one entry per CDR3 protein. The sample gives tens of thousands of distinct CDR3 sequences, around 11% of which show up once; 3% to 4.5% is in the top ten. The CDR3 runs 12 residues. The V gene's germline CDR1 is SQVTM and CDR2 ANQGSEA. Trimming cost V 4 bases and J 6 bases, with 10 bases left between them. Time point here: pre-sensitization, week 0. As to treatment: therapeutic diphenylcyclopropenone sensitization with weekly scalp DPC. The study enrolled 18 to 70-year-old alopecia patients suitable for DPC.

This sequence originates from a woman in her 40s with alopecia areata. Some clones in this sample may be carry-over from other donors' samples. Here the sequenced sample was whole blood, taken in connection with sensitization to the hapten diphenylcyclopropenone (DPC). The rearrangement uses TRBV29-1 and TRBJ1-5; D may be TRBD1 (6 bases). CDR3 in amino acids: CSVGIQGQPQHF. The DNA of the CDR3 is TGCAGCGTTGGCATACAGGGTCAGCCCCAGCATTTT.